The clone carrying this TCR beta chain has only one observation. The antigen is unknown. Time point here: week 23, last vaccination. The investigators gave 300 ug of mutant IDH1 20-mer peptide in each vaccine dose, together with topical imiquimod. The CDR3 is 13 residues long. CDR1 SEHNR and CDR2 FQNEAQ come from the germline V gene (reference sequence). The ends were cut back, 1 base at V and 14 bases at J, with 16 bases in the middle. This specimen comes from a study of a mutant IDH1 vaccine in newly diagnosed glioma. At the level of the study: Vaccine administration was initiated 4-6 weeks following radiotherapy alone, or with temozolomide cycles. Previous treatment comprised radiotherapy, temozolomide, or both, mostly both.

Assay: immunoSEQ multiplex PCR; the TCRdb copy retains only in-frame clones and omits some. The sample contains approximately 45,000 clones, roughly 90% of which appear only once. The source was PBMCs, collected from a glioma patient whose treatment included an IDH1 peptide vaccine. The TCR sequence derives from a man aged 50 to 59 with glioma. This rearrangement joins TRBV7-9 to TRBJ2-3, with D hard to call. Written as DNA, the CDR3 is TGTGCCAGCAGCTTAGAGTCACACAGCGTCCGGTATTTT. It specifies CASSLESHSVRYF.